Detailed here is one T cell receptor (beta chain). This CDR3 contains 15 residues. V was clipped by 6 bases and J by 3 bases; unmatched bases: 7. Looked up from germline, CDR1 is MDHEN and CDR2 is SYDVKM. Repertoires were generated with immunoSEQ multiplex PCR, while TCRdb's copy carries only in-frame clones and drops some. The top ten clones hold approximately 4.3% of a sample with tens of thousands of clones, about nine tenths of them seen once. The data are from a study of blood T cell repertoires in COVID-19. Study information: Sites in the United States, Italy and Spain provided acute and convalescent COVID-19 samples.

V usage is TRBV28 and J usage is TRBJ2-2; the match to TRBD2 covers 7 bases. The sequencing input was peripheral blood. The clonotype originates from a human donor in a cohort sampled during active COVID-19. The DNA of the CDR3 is TGTGCCAGCAGAGTTGCGGGAGAATACACCGGGGAGCTGTTTTTT. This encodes CASRVAGEYTGELFF. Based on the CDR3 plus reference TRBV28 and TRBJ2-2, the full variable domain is DVKVTQSSRYLVKRTGEKVFLECVQDMDHENMFWYRQDPGLGLRLIYFSYDVKMKEKGDIPEGYSVSREKKERFSLILESASTNQTSMYLCASRVAGEYTGELFFGEGSRLTVL.